Sequencing of this TCR beta chain was carried out in a study of beta chain features in type 1 diabetes. Whole-study context: Patients looked much like healthy donors when it came to age, gender and cell yields.

Expressed TCRB transcripts were sequenced because the isolated RNA had all been reverse transcribed beforehand. Measured with immunoSEQ multiplex PCR; TCRdb has only the in-frame clones, and not every one. This sample has about 160,000 clones, with about 9% found just once. A note on this clone: The antigen is not known.

The authors sorted CD4+ naive, central memory, regulatory and stem cell-like memory cells via CD45RO/CCR7/CD25/CD127/CD95/CD27. Findings and limits, study-wide: In every one of the four CD4+ subsets, TCRB CDR3s were moderately but significantly shorter in Type 1 diabetes patients.

The CDR3 covers 16 residues. V is TRBV21-1 and J is TRBJ2-3; the table's D call, TRBD1, has no DNA check behind it. TRBV21-1 is shown as a pseudogene. The sample was central memory CD4+ T cells from blood. The source is a woman aged 18-29 years with type 1 diabetes. The CDR3, as DNA: TGTGCCAGCAGCTTTGGACAGCTCCGGGGCACAGATACGCAGTATTTT. Its translation is CASSFGQLRGTDTQYF.